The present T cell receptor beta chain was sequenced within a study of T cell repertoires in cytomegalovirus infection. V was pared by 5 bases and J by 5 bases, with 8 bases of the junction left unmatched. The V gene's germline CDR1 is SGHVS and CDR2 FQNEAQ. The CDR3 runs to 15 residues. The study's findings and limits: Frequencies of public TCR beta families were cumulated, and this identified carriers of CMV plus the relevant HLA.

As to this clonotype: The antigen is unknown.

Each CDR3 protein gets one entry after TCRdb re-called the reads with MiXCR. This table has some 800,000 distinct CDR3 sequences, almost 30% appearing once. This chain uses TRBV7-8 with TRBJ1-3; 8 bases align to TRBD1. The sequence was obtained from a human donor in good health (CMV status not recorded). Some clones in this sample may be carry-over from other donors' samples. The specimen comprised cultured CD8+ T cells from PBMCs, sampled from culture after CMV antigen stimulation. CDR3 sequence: CASSPPGGLRNTIYF. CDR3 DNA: TGTGCCAGCAGCCCCCCAGGGGGCTTAAGAAACACCATATATTTT.